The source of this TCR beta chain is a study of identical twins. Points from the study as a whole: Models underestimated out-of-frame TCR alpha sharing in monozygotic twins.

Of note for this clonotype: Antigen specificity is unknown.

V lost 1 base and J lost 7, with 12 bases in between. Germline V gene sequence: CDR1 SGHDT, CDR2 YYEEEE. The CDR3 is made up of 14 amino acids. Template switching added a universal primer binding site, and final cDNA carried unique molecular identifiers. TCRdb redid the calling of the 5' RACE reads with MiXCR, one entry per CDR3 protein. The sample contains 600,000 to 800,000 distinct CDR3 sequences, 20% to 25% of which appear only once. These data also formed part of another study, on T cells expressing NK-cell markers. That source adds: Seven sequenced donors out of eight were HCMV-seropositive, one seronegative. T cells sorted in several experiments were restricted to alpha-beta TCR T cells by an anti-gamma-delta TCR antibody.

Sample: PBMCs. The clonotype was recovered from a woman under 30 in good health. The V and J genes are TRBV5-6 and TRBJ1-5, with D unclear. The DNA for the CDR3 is TGTGCCAGCAGCTTGCAAGGGCGGGGACAGCCCCAGCATTTT. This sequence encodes CASSLQGRGQPQHF.